This T cell receptor beta chain comes out of a study of cytomegalovirus exposure and HLA in healthy donors. Amplification used 60 Vbeta primers and 13 Jbeta primers. Measured with immunoSEQ multiplex PCR; TCRdb has only the in-frame clones, and not every one. Of around 190,000 clones detected, around 77% appear once; the ten largest clones hold under 2.5%. This CDR3 has 15 residues. Between the trimmed V and J ends, which lost 5 bases and 1 base, there was a span of 12 bases. CDR1 and CDR2 from the germline V gene are MNHEY and SVGAGI. Sequenced material: PBMCs. The rearrangement links TRBV6-5 to TRBJ1-5; possible D gene TRBD1, 6 bases. The TCR sequence derives from a man in his sixties in good health and CMV-seronegative. CDR3: CASSRRGGSNQPQHF. CDR3 in DNA: TGTGCCAGCAGTCGCCGAGGGGGAAGCAATCAGCCCCAGCATTTT.